This T cell receptor (beta chain) is drawn from a study of T cells after yellow fever vaccination. Study in general: Fractions of low cell number were prepared using SMART-Seq v4 Ultra Low Input. Study findings and constraints: After the booster, approximately 96% of CD4 and just over 85% of CD8 primary-response clones were re-detected. Researchers cautioned that FACS-sorted repertoires could harbor abundant clonotypes contaminating from the bulk population.

The trim removed 0 bases at V and 4 bases at J, leaving 5 bases unmatched. The CDR3 is made up of 16 amino acids. CDR1 MNHEY and CDR2 SVGEGT come from the germline V gene. Comment on this clonotype: Its antigen is still unknown.

TCRdb analysed the 5' RACE reads with MiXCR anew, one entry per CDR3 protein. The sample contains 350,000 to 550,000 distinct CDR3 sequences, over 15% of which appear only once. The gene calls are TRBV6-2 or TRBV6-3 and TRBJ2-3; 9 bases fit TRBD2. This receptor was identified in a man aged 18 to 35 who received the YFV17D yellow fever vaccine. This material consisted of PBMCs, taken before the yellow fever booster vaccination. This CDR3 is CASSYSILAGADTQYF. CDR3 in DNA: TGTGCCAGCAGTTACTCGATATTAGCGGGAGCAGATACGCAGTATTTT.